This T cell receptor beta chain was captured by sequencing in a study of T cells after yellow fever vaccination. Study-wide context: Libraries from low-cell-number fractions were prepared with the SMART-Seq v4 Ultra Low Input RNA kit.

A single record per CDR3 protein comes from TCRdb applying MiXCR to the 5' RACE reads. Of 550,000 to 750,000 distinct CDR3 sequences in the sample, about 13% were seen once. As concerns this clonotype: Its antigen is currently unknown.

Study-wide findings and caveats: Weaker overall was a secondary response that nonetheless peaked faster, on day 5 versus 15.

This CDR3 region has 16 residues. Germline assignment: CDR1 MNHEY and CDR2 SVGAGI. The V gene lost 2 bases and the J gene lost 2 bases, with 16 bases spanning the gap. This chain joins TRBV6-5 and TRBJ2-7; TRBD2 is a possible D gene (6 bases). The sequence was obtained from a man aged 25 to 40 who received the YFV17D yellow fever vaccine. The material sequenced was PBMCs, taken on the day of the yellow fever booster vaccination. The CDR3 region has the DNA TGTGCCAGCAGTTACGGAATTGGCGGGAAACCCTACGAGCAGTACTTC. Translation: CASSYGIGGKPYEQYF.